This is a list of T cell receptor beta chains from one sample in a study of shared clonotypes between healthy human individuals. Repertoires were generated with immunoSEQ multiplex PCR, while TCRdb's copy carries only in-frame clones and drops some. The sample includes about 490,000 clones, approximately 81% of them seen just once. Sequenced sample: PBMCs. These receptors came from a woman between 35 and 50 years old in good health. Some clones in this sample may be carry-over from other donors' samples. Both conserved end residues are part of each CDR3. D genes are given only for firm matches. The listing skips clone size in some rows; elsewhere it reads once, few, many or a size class.

size,D,V,J,CDR3,DNA
many,TRBD1,TRBV4-2,TRBJ2-7,CASSLRQGHYEQYF,TGTGCCAGCAGCCTCCGACAGGGGCACTACGAGCAGTACTTC
.,.,TRBV7-9,TRBJ2-2,CASRPRGTNTGELFF,TGTGCCAGCAGGCCGAGGGGGACGAACACCGGGGAGCTGTTTTTT
.,TRBD2,TRBV9,TRBJ2-1,CASSPLGGLNEQFF,TGTGCCAGCAGCCCACTGGGGGGACTAAATGAGCAGTTCTTC
.,TRBD2,TRBV7-2,TRBJ2-1,CASTTGLAGGGEQFF,TGTGCCAGCACCACCGGACTAGCGGGAGGCGGGGAGCAGTTCTTC
once,.,TRBV15,TRBJ2-1,CATSREVGLSYNEQFF,TGTGCCACCAGCAGAGAGGTGGGACTCTCCTACAATGAGCAGTTCTTC
.,.,TRBV28,TRBJ1-2,CASSLFGYTF,TGTGCCAGCAGTTTATTTGGCTACACCTTC
.,.,TRBV11-2,TRBJ2-1,CASSLREGLSYNEQFF,TGTGCCAGCAGCTTACGTGAGGGACTCTCCTACAATGAGCAGTTCTTC
.,.,TRBV28,TRBJ1-5,CASRGPGQPQHF,TGTGCCAGCAGGGGGCCTGGCCAGCCCCAGCATTTT
.,TRBD1,TRBV19,TRBJ1-2,CASSFRTGGYGYTF,TGTGCCAGTAGTTTCAGGACAGGAGGCTATGGCTACACCTTC
.,.,TRBV19,TRBJ1-3,CASSTGSGNTIYF,TGTGCCAGTAGTACGGGGTCTGGAAACACCATATATTTT
few,TRBD2,TRBV28,TRBJ2-3,CASRPSGRGTDTQYF,TGTGCCAGCAGGCCCAGCGGGAGAGGGACAGATACGCAGTATTTT
.,TRBD2,TRBV30,TRBJ2-1,CAWRSSGRDYHEQFF,TGTGCCTGGAGGAGTAGCGGGAGGGACTATCATGAGCAGTTCTTC
.,.,TRBV7-2,TRBJ1-2,CASSLGQASNYGYTF,TGTGCCAGCAGCTTAGGCCAGGCGTCTAACTATGGCTACACCTTC
.,.,TRBV5-1,TRBJ2-5,CASSLGRSAGQNLQETQYF,TGCGCCAGCAGCTTAGGAAGGAGCGCGGGACAGAACCTCCAAGAGACCCAGTACTTC
.,TRBD1,TRBV27,TRBJ1-4,CASSRQGAQEKLFF,TGTGCCAGCAGCCGACAGGGGGCACAGGAAAAACTGTTTTTT
.,TRBD2,TRBV28,TRBJ2-5,CASSLPGGSGRAIETQYF,TGTGCCAGCAGTTTGCCAGGGGGCAGCGGGAGGGCCATTGAGACCCAGTACTTC
many,.,TRBV5-1,TRBJ2-3,CASSSGPSTDTQYF,TGCGCCAGCAGCTCGGGACCCAGCACAGATACGCAGTATTTT
.,.,TRBV25-1,TRBJ1-1,CASSERWWGTEAFF,TGTGCCAGCAGTGAAAGGTGGTGGGGTACTGAAGCTTTCTTT
.,.,TRBV10-3,TRBJ2-7,CAISESVAYEQYF,TGTGCCATCAGTGAGTCCGTGGCCTACGAGCAGTACTTC
many,TRBD1,TRBV27,TRBJ1-2,CASSPRTGGGYTF,TGTGCCAGCAGTCCGAGGACAGGGGGGGGCTACACCTTC
.,TRBD2,TRBV7-7,TRBJ2-2,CASSPGGANTGELFF,TGTGCCAGCAGCCCCGGGGGGGCCAACACCGGGGAGCTGTTTTTT
.,.,TRBV6-1,TRBJ2-7,CASSEMQAPSYEQYF,TGTGCCAGCAGTGAAATGCAGGCCCCCTCCTACGAGCAGTACTTC
once,.,TRBV5-1,TRBJ2-2,CASSLDGNTGELFF,TGCGCCAGCAGCTTGGATGGAAACACCGGGGAGCTGTTTTTT
.,.,TRBV11-3,TRBJ2-2,CASSLNPGRDTGELFF,TGTGCCAGCAGCTTAAACCCAGGCAGGGACACCGGGGAGCTGTTTTTT
.,TRBD2,TRBV27,TRBJ2-3,CASSLLARTSGSADTQYF,TGTGCCAGCAGTTTGCTCGCTCGGACTAGCGGGAGCGCAGATACGCAGTATTTT
.,TRBD1,TRBV10-3,TRBJ1-6,CAISDRDRGDSPLHF,TGTGCCATCAGTGACCGAGACAGGGGCGATTCACCCCTCCACTTT
.,TRBD2,TRBV29-1,TRBJ2-5,CSVEDLGGGETQYF,TGCAGCGTTGAAGATTTAGGCGGGGGGGAGACCCAGTACTTC
.,TRBD1,TRBV7-2,TRBJ1-2,CASSLAGTGNYGYTF,TGTGCCAGCAGCTTAGCCGGGACAGGGAACTATGGCTACACCTTC
once,.,TRBV7-9,TRBJ2-3,CASSLAETSTDTQYF,TGTGCCAGCAGCTTAGCGGAGACTAGCACAGATACGCAGTATTTT
.,.,TRBV9,TRBJ1-5,CASSVTVSNQPQHF,TGTGCCAGCAGTGTGACGGTTAGCAATCAGCCCCAGCATTTT